This T cell receptor (beta chain) was recorded in a study of T cells after yellow fever vaccination. The CDR3 covers 12 residues. Trimming cost V 6 bases and J 9 bases, with 12 bases left between them. In germline, CDR1 is MNHEY, CDR2 SVGEGT. Ten or more counts support this clonotype. Its antigen is not identified. Study observations and caveats: A faster peak, day 5 versus 15, was reached by the weaker secondary response.

For TCR, cDNA came from 5'RACE template switching, which added a universal primer site and UMIs. Using its own MiXCR run on the 5' RACE reads, TCRdb lists one record per CDR3 protein. This sample yields around 360,000 distinct CDR3 sequences, of which 11% are seen a single time; roughly 18% belongs to the top ten. Sequenced material: PBMCs, taken on the day of the first yellow fever vaccination. The chain joins TRBV6-2 or TRBV6-3 to TRBJ1-5; D call uncertain. The clonotype was recovered from a man between 18 and 35 years old who received the YFV17D yellow fever vaccine. The CDR3 here is CASSLFGRPQHF. The DNA for the CDR3 is TGTGCCAGCAGCCTCTTCGGTCGGCCCCAGCATTTT.